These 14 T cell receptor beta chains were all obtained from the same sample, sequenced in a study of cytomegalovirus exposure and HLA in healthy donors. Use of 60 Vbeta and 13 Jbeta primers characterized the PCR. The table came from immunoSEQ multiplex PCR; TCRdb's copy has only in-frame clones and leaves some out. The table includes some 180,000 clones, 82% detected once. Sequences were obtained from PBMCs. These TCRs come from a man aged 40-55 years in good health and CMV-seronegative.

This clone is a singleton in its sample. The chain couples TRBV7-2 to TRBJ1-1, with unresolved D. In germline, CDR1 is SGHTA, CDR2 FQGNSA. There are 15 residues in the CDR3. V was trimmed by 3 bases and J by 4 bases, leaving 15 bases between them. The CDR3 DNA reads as TGTGCCAGCAGCTTGCAATACGGGTCGGGCACTGAAGCTTTCTTT. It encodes CASSLQYGSGTEAFF.

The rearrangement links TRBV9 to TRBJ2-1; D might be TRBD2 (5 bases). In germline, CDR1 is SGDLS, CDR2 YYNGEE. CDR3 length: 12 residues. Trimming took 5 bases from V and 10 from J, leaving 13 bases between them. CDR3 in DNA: TGTGCCAGCAGTCGTAGCTCGGGAGAGCAGTTCTTC. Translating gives CASSRSSGEQFF.

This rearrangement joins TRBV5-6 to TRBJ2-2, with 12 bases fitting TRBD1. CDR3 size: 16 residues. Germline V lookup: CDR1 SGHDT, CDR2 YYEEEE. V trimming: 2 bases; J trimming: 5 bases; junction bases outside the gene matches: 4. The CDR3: CASSLPGQGATGELFF. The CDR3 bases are TGTGCCAGCAGCTTACCGGGACAGGGGGCTACCGGGGAGCTGTTTTTT.

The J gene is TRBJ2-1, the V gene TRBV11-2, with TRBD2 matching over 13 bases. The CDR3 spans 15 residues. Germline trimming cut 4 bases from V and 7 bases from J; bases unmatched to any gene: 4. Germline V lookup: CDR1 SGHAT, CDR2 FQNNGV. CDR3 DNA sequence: TGTGCCAGCAGCTCTTCGGGACTAGCGGGAAATGAGCAGTTCTTC. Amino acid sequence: CASSSSGLAGNEQFF. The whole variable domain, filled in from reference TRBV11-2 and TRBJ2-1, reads EAGVAQSPRYKIIEKRQSVAFWCNPISGHATLYWYQQILGQGPKLLIQFQNNGVVDDSQLPKDRFSAERLKGVDSTLKIQPAKLEDSAVYLCASSSSGLAGNEQFFGPGTRLTVL.

DNA of the CDR3: TGTGCCAGCAGTGAACTGAATAGCAAATCAGATACGCAGTATTTT. It yields the protein CASSELNSKSDTQYF. This chain links TRBV2 with TRBJ2-3; D remains unclear. CDR3 length: 15 residues. Germline-derived CDR1 and CDR2 are SNHLY and FYNNEI. With 2 bases removed from V and 4 bases from J, the gap between germline ends came to 13 bases.

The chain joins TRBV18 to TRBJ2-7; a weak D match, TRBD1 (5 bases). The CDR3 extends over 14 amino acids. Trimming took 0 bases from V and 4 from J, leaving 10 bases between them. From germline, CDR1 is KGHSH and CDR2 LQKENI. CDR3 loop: CASSPPQGRYEQYF. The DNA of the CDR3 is TGTGCCAGCTCACCACCGCAGGGAAGGTACGAGCAGTACTTC.

The CDR3 protein is CASRARQGGNTEAFF. In DNA form, the CDR3 reads TGTGCCAGCAGGGCTCGACAGGGAGGGAACACTGAAGCTTTCTTT. The chain employs TRBV7-9 and TRBJ1-1; TRBD1 matches at 7 bases. The CDR3 has 15 amino acids. Germline V gives CDR1 SEHNR, CDR2 FQNEAQ (reference sequence). Trimming took 6 bases from V and 1 from J; bases not matched to a gene: 8. The entire variable domain, with the rest obtained from reference TRBV7-9 and TRBJ1-1, is as follows: DTGVSQNPRHKITKRGQNVTFRCDPISEHNRLYWYRQTLGQGPEFLTYFQNEAQLEKSRLLSDRFSAERPKGSFSTLEIQRTEQGDSAMYLCASRARQGGNTEAFFGQGTRLTVV.

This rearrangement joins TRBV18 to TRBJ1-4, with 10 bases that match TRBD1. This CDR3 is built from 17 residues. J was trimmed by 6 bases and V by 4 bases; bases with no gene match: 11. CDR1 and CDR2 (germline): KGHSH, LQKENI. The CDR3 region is CASSLTTTGGADEKLFF. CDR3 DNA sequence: TGTGCCAGCTCACTAACAACGACAGGGGGCGCGGATGAAAAACTGTTTTTT.

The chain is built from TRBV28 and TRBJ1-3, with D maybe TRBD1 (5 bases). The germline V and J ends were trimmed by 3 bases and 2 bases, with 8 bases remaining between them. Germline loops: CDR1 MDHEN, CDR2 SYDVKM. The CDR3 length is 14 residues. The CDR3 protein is CASSFGGAGNTIYF. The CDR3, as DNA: TGTGCCAGCAGTTTCGGGGGAGCTGGAAACACCATATATTTT.

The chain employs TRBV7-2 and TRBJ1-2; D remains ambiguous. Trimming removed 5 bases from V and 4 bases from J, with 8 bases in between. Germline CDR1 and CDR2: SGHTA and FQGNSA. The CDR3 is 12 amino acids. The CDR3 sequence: CASSQSLYGYTF. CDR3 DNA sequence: TGTGCCAGCAGCCAGTCCCTCTATGGCTACACCTTC.

This chain's CDR3 is CASSSGDSRADTQYF. Written as DNA, the CDR3 is TGCGCCAGCAGCTCGGGGGACTCCCGGGCGGATACGCAGTATTTT. The chain has TRBV5-1 and TRBJ2-3, with D possibly TRBD2 on 6 matching bases. This CDR3 comprises 15 residues. CDR1 SGHRS and CDR2 YFSETQ come from the germline V gene. Trimming stripped 3 bases from V and 6 bases from J, with 17 bases between.

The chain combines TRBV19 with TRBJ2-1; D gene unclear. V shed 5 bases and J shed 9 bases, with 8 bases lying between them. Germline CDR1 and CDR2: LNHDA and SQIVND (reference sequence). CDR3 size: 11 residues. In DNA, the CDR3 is TGTGCCAGTAGTGTCCGAGGTGAGCAGTTCTTC. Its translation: CASSVRGEQFF.

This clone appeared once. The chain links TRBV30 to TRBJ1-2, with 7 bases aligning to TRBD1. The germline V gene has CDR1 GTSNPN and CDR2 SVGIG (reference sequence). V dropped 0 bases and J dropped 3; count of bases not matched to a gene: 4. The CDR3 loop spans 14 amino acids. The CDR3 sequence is CAWSVLTGDYGYTF. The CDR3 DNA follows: TGTGCCTGGAGTGTCCTTACAGGGGACTATGGCTACACCTTC.

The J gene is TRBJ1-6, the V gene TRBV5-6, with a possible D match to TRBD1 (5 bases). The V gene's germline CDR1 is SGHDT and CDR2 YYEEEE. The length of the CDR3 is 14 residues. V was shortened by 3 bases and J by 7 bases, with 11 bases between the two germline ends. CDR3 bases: TGTGCCAGCAGCTGGGGGGACTCGAATTCACCCCTCCACTTT. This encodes CASSWGDSNSPLHF. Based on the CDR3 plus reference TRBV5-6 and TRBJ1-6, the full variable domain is DAGVTQSPTHLIKTRGQQVTLRCSPKSGHDTVSWYQQALGQGPQFIFQYYEEEERQRGNFPDRFSGHQFPNYSSELNVNALLLGDSALYLCASSWGDSNSPLHFGNGTRLTVT.